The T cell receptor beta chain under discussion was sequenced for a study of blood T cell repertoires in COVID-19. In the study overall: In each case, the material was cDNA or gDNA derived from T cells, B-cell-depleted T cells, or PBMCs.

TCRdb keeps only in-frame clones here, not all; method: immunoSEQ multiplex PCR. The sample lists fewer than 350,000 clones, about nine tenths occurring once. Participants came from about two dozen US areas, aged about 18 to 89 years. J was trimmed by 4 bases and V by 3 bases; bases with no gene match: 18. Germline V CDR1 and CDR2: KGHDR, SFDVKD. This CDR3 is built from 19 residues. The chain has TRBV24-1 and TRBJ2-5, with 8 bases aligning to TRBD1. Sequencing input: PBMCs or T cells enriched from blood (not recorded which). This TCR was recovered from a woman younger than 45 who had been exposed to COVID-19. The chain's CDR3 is CATSDRQNYGQGSSETQYF. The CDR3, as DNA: TGTGCCACCAGTGATCGTCAAAACTACGGACAGGGCTCATCAGAGACCCAGTACTTC.